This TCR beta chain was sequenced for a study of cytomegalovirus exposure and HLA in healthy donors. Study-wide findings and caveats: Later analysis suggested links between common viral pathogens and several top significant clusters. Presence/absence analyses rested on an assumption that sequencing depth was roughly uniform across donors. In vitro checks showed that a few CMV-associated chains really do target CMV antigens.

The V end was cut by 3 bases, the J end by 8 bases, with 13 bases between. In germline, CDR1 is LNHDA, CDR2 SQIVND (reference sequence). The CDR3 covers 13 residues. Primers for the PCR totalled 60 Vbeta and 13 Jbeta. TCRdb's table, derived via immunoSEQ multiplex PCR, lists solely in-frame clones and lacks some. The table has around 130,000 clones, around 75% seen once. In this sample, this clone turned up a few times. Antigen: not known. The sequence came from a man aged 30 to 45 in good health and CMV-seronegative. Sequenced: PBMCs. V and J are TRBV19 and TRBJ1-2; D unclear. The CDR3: CASSIGSPGGYTF. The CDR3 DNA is TGTGCCAGTAGTATCGGGTCTCCGGGGGGCTACACCTTC.